Given below is one TCR beta chain in context. Its antigen is undetermined. TCRdb processed the 5' RACE reads anew with MiXCR; each CDR3 protein has one entry. The table includes about 700,000 distinct CDR3 sequences, 15% to 20% detected once. The sample is drawn from a study of CD8 T cells in ankylosing spondylitis. Overall study findings and caveats: Seemingly distinctive of ankylosing spondylitis blood was a TCR beta motif formed by eight highly homologous variants.

Sequencing was carried out using blood, either unsorted or a sorted T cell fraction (not recorded which). The sequence was obtained from a male donor with ankylosing spondylitis.

The CDR3 DNA reads TGCAGTGCTCCCCCCCTAGCGGGAGAATATAATGAGCAGTTCTTC. Its protein product is CSAPPLAGEYNEQFF. The chain couples TRBV20-1 to TRBJ2-1; 10 nucleotides agree with TRBD2. The CDR3 totals 15 residues. The germline V gene encodes CDR1 DFQATT and CDR2 SNEGSKA (reference sequence). With 5 bases clipped from V and 7 bases from J, the junction kept 11 bases outside the gene matches.